A selection of T cell receptor beta chains follows, all from one sample in a study of shared clonotypes between healthy human individuals. Sequenced by immunoSEQ multiplex PCR; TCRdb stores in-frame clones only, minus some. Here the sample spans hundreds of thousands of clones, 96% being singletons. The sample comprised naive CD4+ T cells sorted from blood. The receptors were gathered from a woman aged 30 to 39 in good health. Each CDR3 is given with its conserved first and last residue.

J gene: TRBJ2-3
V gene: TRBV13
CDR3 protein: CASSKFPPLAGVADTQYF

J gene: TRBJ2-7
V gene: TRBV19
CDR3 protein: CASSILAGVYEQYF

J gene: TRBJ2-5
V gene: TRBV7-2
CDR3 protein: CASSLKGLAGAESETQYF

J gene: TRBJ1-4
V gene: TRBV5-3
CDR3 protein: CARSFDEKLFF

J gene: TRBJ1-2
V gene: TRBV6-5
CDR3 protein: CASSYSGTGNYGYTF

J gene: TRBJ1-5
V gene: TRBV6-5
CDR3 protein: CASRDREGNQPQHF

J gene: TRBJ1-2
V gene: TRBV5-4
CDR3 protein: CASSLDLRGPVGYTF

J gene: TRBJ1-1
V gene: TRBV27
CDR3 protein: CASSSTGAFEAFF

J gene: TRBJ2-7
V gene: TRBV4-1
CDR3 protein: CASKASGSRHEQYF

J gene: TRBJ2-7
V gene: TRBV7-2
CDR3 protein: CASSSPGTGNYEQYF

J gene: TRBJ2-5
V gene: TRBV2
CDR3 protein: CASSEAPGRVETQYF

J gene: TRBJ1-1
V gene: TRBV10-1
CDR3 protein: CASSDAINTEAFF

J gene: TRBJ1-1
V gene: TRBV7-7
CDR3 protein: CASSFVYQGSTEAFF

J gene: TRBJ2-7
V gene: TRBV7-7
CDR3 protein: CASSLNRDVGEQYF

J gene: TRBJ2-5
V gene: TRBV18
CDR3 protein: CASSDRGLYQETQYF

J gene: TRBJ2-1
V gene: TRBV6-6
CDR3 protein: CASSYSDGSYNEQFF

J gene: TRBJ1-1
V gene: TRBV11-2
CDR3 protein: CASSLNRPNTEAFF

J gene: TRBJ1-3
V gene: TRBV2
CDR3 protein: CASSEMAGAVSGNTIYF

J gene: TRBJ2-7
V gene: TRBV11-2
CDR3 protein: CASRTNELREYF

J gene: TRBJ1-3
V gene: TRBV28
CDR3 protein: CASSLHPGASGNTIYF

J gene: TRBJ2-4
V gene: TRBV27
CDR3 protein: CASSNRGLVKNIQYF

J gene: TRBJ1-2
V gene: TRBV27
CDR3 protein: CASRLRTGTGGYTF

J gene: TRBJ2-7
V gene: TRBV5-6
CDR3 protein: CASSLVRGAVKQYF

J gene: TRBJ1-3
V gene: TRBV2
CDR3 protein: CAGGLYRDIISGNTIYF

J gene: TRBJ1-4
V gene: TRBV6-5
CDR3 protein: CASSYSNRGMGELFF

J gene: TRBJ2-1
V gene: TRBV6-7
CDR3 protein: CASSYSKSGARLEISSYNEQFF

J gene: TRBJ1-2
V gene: TRBV18
CDR3 protein: CASSPGSAASNYGYTF

J gene: TRBJ1-1
V gene: TRBV28
CDR3 protein: CASSFGGLGNTEAFF

J gene: TRBJ1-3
V gene: TRBV6-5
CDR3 protein: CASSYGQARNTIYF

J gene: TRBJ2-5
V gene: TRBV2
CDR3 protein: CASSAGDQETQYF

J gene: TRBJ1-1
V gene: TRBV30
CDR3 protein: CAWSVRRGRNTEAFF

J gene: TRBJ2-7
V gene: TRBV6-6
CDR3 protein: CASSYSTGRSYEQYF

J gene: TRBJ2-3
V gene: TRBV9
CDR3 protein: CASSPRTGYSTDTQYF

J gene: TRBJ1-4
V gene: TRBV19
CDR3 protein: CASSMGQGAFGEKLFF

J gene: TRBJ2-7
V gene: TRBV2
CDR3 protein: CASRAGTSDYEQYF

J gene: TRBJ2-7
V gene: TRBV7-2
CDR3 protein: CASSRGRVYEQYF

J gene: TRBJ2-3
V gene: TRBV1
CDR3 protein: CTSSEAPPDTQYF

J gene: TRBJ1-1
V gene: TRBV11-2
CDR3 protein: CASSSGTDTEAFF

J gene: TRBJ2-7
V gene: TRBV28
CDR3 protein: CASSAQGDTTYEQYF

J gene: TRBJ2-1
V gene: TRBV30
CDR3 protein: CAWITGLGTYNEQFF

J gene: TRBJ1-4
V gene: TRBV6-4
CDR3 protein: CASSVERNEKLFF

J gene: TRBJ2-7
V gene: TRBV7-9
CDR3 protein: CASSFEGQGQTYEQYF

J gene: TRBJ1-3
V gene: TRBV7-9
CDR3 protein: CASSLYGKGASGNTIYF

J gene: TRBJ2-5
V gene: TRBV5-1
CDR3 protein: CASSPSWTQETQYF

J gene: TRBJ1-4
V gene: TRBV11-1
CDR3 protein: CASSFPDGRGLFF

J gene: TRBJ1-1
V gene: TRBV7-4
CDR3 protein: CASSLLPSRGTEAFF